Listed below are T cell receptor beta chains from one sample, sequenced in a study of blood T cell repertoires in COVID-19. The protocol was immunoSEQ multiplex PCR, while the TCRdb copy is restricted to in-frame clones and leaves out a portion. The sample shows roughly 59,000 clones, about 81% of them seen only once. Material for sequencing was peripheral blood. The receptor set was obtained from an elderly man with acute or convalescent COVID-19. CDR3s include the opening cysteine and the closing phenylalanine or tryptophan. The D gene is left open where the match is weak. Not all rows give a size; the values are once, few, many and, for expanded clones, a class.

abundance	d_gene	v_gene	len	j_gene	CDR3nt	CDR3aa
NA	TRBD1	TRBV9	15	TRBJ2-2	TGTGCCAGCAGCGCCCGGGACAGCCCCACCGGGGAGCTGTTTTTT	CASSARDSPTGELFF
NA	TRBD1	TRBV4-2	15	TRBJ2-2	TGTGCCAGCAGCCAAGCCGGGACAGCGTCCGGGGAGCTGTTTTTT	CASSQAGTASGELFF
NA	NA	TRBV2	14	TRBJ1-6	TGTGCCAGCAAGGTTGGCCAGGGTGCTTCACCCCTCCACTTT	CASKVGQGASPLHF
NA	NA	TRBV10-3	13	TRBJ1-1	TGTGCCATCACCCTTGGTCAGGACACTGAAGCTTTCTTT	CAITLGQDTEAFF
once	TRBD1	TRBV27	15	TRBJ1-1	TGTGCCAGCAGTACCCGGGACAGGGTAGGCACTGAAGCTTTCTTT	CASSTRDRVGTEAFF
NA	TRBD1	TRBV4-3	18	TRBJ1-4	TGCGCCAGCAGCCAAAAGATTGGGACAGGGGCGGCTAATGAAAAACTGTTTTTT	CASSQKIGTGAANEKLFF
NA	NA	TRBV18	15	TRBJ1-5	TGTGCCAGCTCACTAGAAGTCCTAGGCAATCAGCCCCAGCATTTT	CASSLEVLGNQPQHF
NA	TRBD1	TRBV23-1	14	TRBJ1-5	TGCGCCAGCAGTGGTTTCAGGGGGAGTCAGCCCCAGCATTTT	CASSGFRGSQPQHF
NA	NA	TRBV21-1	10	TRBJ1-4	TGTGCCAGCAGCAGGGGAGTACTGTTTTTT	CASSRGVLFF
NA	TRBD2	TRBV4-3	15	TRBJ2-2	TGCGCCAGCAGCCATCTCTGGGGGGGCACCGGGGAGCTGTTTTTT	CASSHLWGGTGELFF
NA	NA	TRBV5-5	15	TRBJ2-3	TGTGCCAGCAGCTTGGAACAGGGTCTGGCAGATACGCAGTATTTT	CASSLEQGLADTQYF
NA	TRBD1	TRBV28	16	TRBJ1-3	TGTGCCAGCAGTTTATTAGGGACAGGGGATGGAAACACCATATATTTT	CASSLLGTGDGNTIYF
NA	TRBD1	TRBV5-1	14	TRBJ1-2	TGCGCCAGCAGCGTGACAGGGGGCACCTATGGCTACACCTTC	CASSVTGGTYGYTF
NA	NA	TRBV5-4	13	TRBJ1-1	TGTGCCAGCAGCTTGGATAGGAACACTGAAGCTTTCTTT	CASSLDRNTEAFF
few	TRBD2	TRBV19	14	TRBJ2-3	TGTGCCAGTAGTATCGGGGCGGGAGAAGATACGCAGTATTTT	CASSIGAGEDTQYF
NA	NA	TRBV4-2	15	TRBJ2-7	TGTGCCAGCAGCCGCATCCCTGAGAGCTCCTACGAGCAGTACTTC	CASSRIPESSYEQYF
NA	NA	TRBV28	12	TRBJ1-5	TGTGCCAGCAGGACAGGAAATCAGCCCCAGCATTTT	CASRTGNQPQHF
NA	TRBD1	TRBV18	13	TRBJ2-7	TGTGCCAGCTCACGGGGACAGGGTGAAGAGCAGTACTTC	CASSRGQGEEQYF
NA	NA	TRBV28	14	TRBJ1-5	TGTGCCAGCAGTTTAGGAGGCACCAATCAGCCCCAGCATTTT	CASSLGGTNQPQHF
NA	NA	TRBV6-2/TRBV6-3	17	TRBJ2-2	TGTGCCAGCAGTTACACCCTGGTCACGGCGCGGGGCGGGGAGCTGTTTTTT	CASSYTLVTARGGELFF
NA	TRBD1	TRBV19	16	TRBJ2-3	TGTGCCAGTAGTACGACAGGGGGCGGTGGCACAGATACGCAGTATTTT	CASSTTGGGGTDTQYF
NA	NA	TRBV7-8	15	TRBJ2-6	TGTGCCAGCAGCTTAGCTCGCGATGGGGCCAACGTCCTGACTTTC	CASSLARDGANVLTF
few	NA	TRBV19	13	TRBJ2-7	TGTGCCAGTAGTCAGGGCTTTATCGGGGAGCAGTACTTC	CASSQGFIGEQYF
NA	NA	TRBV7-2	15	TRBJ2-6	TGTGCCAGCAGCTTAGGGCCTTCAGGGGCCAACGTCCTGACTTTC	CASSLGPSGANVLTF
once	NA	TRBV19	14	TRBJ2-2	TGTGCCAGTAGTATACAGGCTACCTCCGGGGAGCTGTTTTTT	CASSIQATSGELFF